The rows below give T cell receptor beta chains drawn from one sample of a study of T-cell reconstitution after alpha-beta-depleted transplantation in children. TCRdb redid the calling of the PCR reads with MiXCR, one entry per CDR3 protein. The repertoire holds about 15,000 distinct CDR3 sequences, with over 5% as singletons. Material: PBMCs, obtained before TCRalphabeta/CD19-depleted stem cell transplant. The receptors were gathered from a boy aged 5-17 years with acute lymphoblastic leukemia, due to receive a stem cell transplant. The CDR3 runs from the conserved cysteine through the conserved F or W. The D gene is left open where the match is weak. Size is stated for part of the rows, as once, few or many counts, or as a class when the clone is expanded.

D	size	V	J	CDR3	DNA
-	many	TRBV6-5	TRBJ2-2	CASSYDPGQGTGELFF	TGTGCCAGCAGTTACGATCCGGGCCAAGGGACCGGGGAGCTGTTTTTT
-	-	TRBV3-1	TRBJ2-7	CASSKTYEQYF	TGTGCCAGCTCCAAAACCTACGAGCAGTACTTC
TRBD2	many	TRBV24-1	TRBJ2-1	CATSGGLAGYNEQFF	TGTGCCACCAGCGGGGGACTAGCGGGATACAATGAGCAGTTCTTC
TRBD2	many	TRBV5-8	TRBJ2-1	CASRRRGDYNEQFF	TGTGCCAGCAGGCGTCGGGGGGACTACAATGAGCAGTTCTTC
TRBD1	medium-sized	TRBV5-6	TRBJ2-1	CASSPTGTGLLF	TGTGCCAGCAGCCCGACCGGGACAGGGCTGCTCTTC
-	medium-sized	TRBV3-1	TRBJ2-1	CASSQAREQFF	TGTGCCAGCAGCCAAGCGCGGGAGCAGTTCTTC
-	many	TRBV7-2	TRBJ2-3	CASSRDRSSTDTQYF	TGTGCCAGCAGCCGGGACCGATCTAGCACAGATACGCAGTATTTT
-	-	TRBV30	TRBJ1-6	CACCSQIPGSPLHF	TGTGCCTGCTGCTCACAGATTCCTGGGTCACCCCTCCACTTT
-	many	TRBV28	TRBJ2-7	CASSQSYEQYF	TGTGCCAGCAGTCAGTCCTACGAGCAGTACTTC
-	many	TRBV20-1	TRBJ1-1	CSAPGPGANGLTRAFF	TGCAGTGCCCCCGGTCCAGGCGCGAATGGATTAACGAGGGCTTTCTTT
TRBD1	many	TRBV6-5	TRBJ1-5	CASSYLTGGRGQPQHF	TGTGCCAGCAGTTATCTTACAGGGGGCCGTGGTCAGCCCCAGCATTTT
-	many	TRBV7-9	TRBJ1-5	CASSIRRAVADQPQHF	TGTGCCAGCAGCATACGACGGGCTGTAGCGGATCAGCCCCAGCATTTT
TRBD1	-	TRBV18	TRBJ1-4	CASSTGVTNEKLFF	TGTGCCAGCTCAACAGGGGTCACTAATGAAAAACTGTTTTTT
-	medium-sized	TRBV10-3	TRBJ2-1	CAISVSNEQFF	TGTGCCATCAGTGTATCCAATGAGCAGTTCTTC
-	many	TRBV5-1	TRBJ2-7	CASIRGEGTKRFEQYF	TGCGCCAGCATTAGGGGGGAAGGGACTAAGAGATTCGAGCAGTACTTC
-	many	TRBV5-1	TRBJ1-1	CASSHGANTEAFF	TGCGCCAGCAGCCACGGGGCCAACACTGAAGCTTTCTTT
TRBD1	many	TRBV6-1	TRBJ2-2	CASSREGATTGELFF	TGTGCCAGCAGCCGTGAGGGGGCAACGACCGGGGAGCTGTTTTTT
-	many	TRBV11-3	TRBJ2-1	CASSSRRAGSSSYNEQFF	TGTGCCAGCAGCTCCCGGCGGGCAGGATCAAGCTCCTACAATGAGCAGTTCTTC
-	many	TRBV15	TRBJ2-7	CATSREGRGPGSEQYF	TGTGCCACCAGCAGAGAAGGCCGGGGGCCAGGGTCCGAGCAGTACTTC
TRBD2	medium-sized	TRBV7-9	TRBJ2-1	CASSLRVAGINEQFF	TGTGCCAGCAGCTTAAGGGTAGCGGGCATCAATGAGCAGTTCTTC
TRBD2	many	TRBV20-1	TRBJ2-1	CSAPSSGSYNEQFF	TGCAGTGCACCTTCTAGCGGCTCCTACAATGAGCAGTTCTTC
-	many	TRBV6-5	TRBJ1-5	CASSYGRADRAQPQHF	TGTGCCAGCAGTTATGGCCGGGCCGACAGAGCCCAGCCCCAGCATTTT
-	many	TRBV27	TRBJ2-1	CASSSTGNEQFF	TGTGCCAGCAGTTCCACGGGGAATGAGCAGTTCTTC
TRBD1	many	TRBV20-1	TRBJ2-7	CSAREAGDRTYEQYF	TGCAGTGCTAGAGAGGCAGGGGACAGAACCTACGAGCAGTACTTC
TRBD1	many	TRBV11-3	TRBJ1-4	CASSARTGPNEKLFF	TGTGCCAGCAGCGCCCGGACAGGCCCTAATGAAAAACTGTTTTTT
-	many	TRBV28	TRBJ2-7	CASSLLVGTYEQYF	TGTGCCAGCAGTTTATTAGTGGGTACCTACGAGCAGTACTTC